Presented here are 27 T cell receptor beta chains from one specimen sequenced in a study of blood T cell repertoires in COVID-19. Assay used: immunoSEQ multiplex PCR; TCRdb lists only in-frame clones, some missing. This sample has about 130,000 clones, with around 73% found just once. Input material: PBMCs or T cells enriched from blood (not recorded which). These receptors all come from a woman aged 45-59 years who had recovered from COVID-19.

V is TRBV19 and J is TRBJ1-5; no clear D gene. The CDR3 is 14 amino acids. The germline V and J ends were trimmed by 7 bases and 3 bases, with 13 bases remaining between them. Germline-derived CDR1 and CDR2 are LNHDA and SQIVND (reference sequence). The CDR3: CASTKPQTNQPQHF. The CDR3 DNA reads TGTGCCAGTACCAAGCCGCAAACCAATCAGCCCCAGCATTTT. Full variable domain (remainder filled in from reference TRBV19 and TRBJ1-5): DGGITQSPKYLFRKEGQNVTLSCEQNLNHDAMYWYRQDPGQGLRLIYYSQIVNDFQKGDIAEGYSVSREKKESFPLTVTSAQKNPTAFYLCASTKPQTNQPQHFGDGTRLSIL.

The chain carries TRBV5-1 and TRBJ1-2; maybe TRBD1 (6 bases). Germline V gives CDR1 SGHRS, CDR2 YFSETQ. V lost 2 bases, J lost 5 bases, and 19 bases lay in between. The CDR3 runs 16 residues. The CDR3 DNA reads as TGCGCCAGCAGCTTACAGGGTACTGGTAGCCTTTATGGCTACACCTTC. Translating gives CASSLQGTGSLYGYTF.

The chain employs TRBV28 and TRBJ1-5; a weak D match, TRBD1 (6 bases). Germline CDR1 MDHEN, CDR2 SYDVKM. Trimming took off 7 bases at V and 5 bases at J, with 21 bases between the two ends. The CDR3 totals 16 residues. The CDR3 DNA follows: TGTGCCAGCACTCCCCTTATAGAACAGGGCGATCAGCCCCAGCATTTT. Its protein is CASTPLIEQGDQPQHF.

The CDR3 sequence is CASSPPLGQGKETQYF. CDR3 DNA: TGTGCCAGCTCACCTCCGCTCGGACAGGGGAAAGAGACCCAGTACTTC. This chain links TRBV18 with TRBJ2-5, with 9 nucleotides matching TRBD1. The CDR3 runs 16 residues. J gave up 3 bases and V 3 bases, and 8 bases lay outside the gene matches. CDR1 and CDR2 (germline): KGHSH, LQKENI. The full variable domain, with the rest looked up from reference TRBV18 and TRBJ2-5, is NAGVMQNPRHLVRRRGQEARLRCSPMKGHSHVYWYRQLPEEGLKFMVYLQKENIIDESGMPKERFSAEFPKEGPSILRIQQVVRGDSAAYFCASSPPLGQGKETQYFGPGTRLLVL.

The rearrangement links TRBV15 to TRBJ2-7; 8 bases fit TRBD1. The CDR3 length is 16 residues. The germline V gene encodes CDR1 LNHNV and CDR2 YYDKDF (reference sequence). Unmatched junction bases numbered 7, after V lost 3 bases and J lost 0 bases. CDR3 sequence: CATSSRQGYSSYEQYF. The CDR3 DNA reads as TGTGCCACCAGCAGTAGACAGGGGTATAGCTCCTACGAGCAGTACTTC. Filled out from reference TRBV15 and TRBJ2-7, the complete variable domain reads DAMVIQNPRYQVTQFGKPVTLSCSQTLNHNVMYWYQQKSSQAPKLLFHYYDKDFNNEADTPDNFQSRRPNTSFCFLDIRSPGLGDTAMYLCATSSRQGYSSYEQYFGPGTRLTVT.

The DNA for the CDR3 is TGTGCCAGCAGCTTCGGGACAGGGGGATTTGGCTACACCTTC. It yields the protein CASSFGTGGFGYTF. The chain links TRBV7-9 to TRBJ1-2; 11 positions match TRBD1. Trimming at V came to 3 bases and at J to 7 bases, leaving 4 bases not matched to a gene. Germline V gene lookup returns CDR1 SEHNR and CDR2 FQNEAQ (reference sequence). The CDR3 covers 14 residues. The full variable domain, rest sourced from reference TRBV7-9 and TRBJ1-2, is DTGVSQNPRHKITKRGQNVTFRCDPISEHNRLYWYRQTLGQGPEFLTYFQNEAQLEKSRLLSDRFSAERPKGSFSTLEIQRTEQGDSAMYLCASSFGTGGFGYTFGSGTRLTVV.

This clone was seen more than once but under ten times. CDR3 amino acids: CASRRQGKRANYGYTF. The DNA for the CDR3 is TGTGCCAGCAGACGACAGGGTAAAAGAGCTAACTATGGCTACACCTTC. The chain couples TRBV28 to TRBJ1-2, with 7 bases lining up with TRBD1. The V gene end was trimmed by 6 bases and the J gene end by 0 bases; junction bases not matched to a gene: 10. The CDR3 spans 16 residues. In germline, CDR1 is MDHEN, CDR2 SYDVKM.

This clone was seen once. The V and J genes are TRBV11-1 and TRBJ1-1; D is unclear. Germline V gene lookup returns CDR1 SGHAT and CDR2 FQDESV (reference sequence). Deletions cut 1 base from V and 1 base from J, with 4 bases between. This CDR3 spans 13 amino acids. CDR3 coding DNA: TGTGCCAGCAGCTTAGGAGAGAACACTGAAGCTTTCTTT. As protein: CASSLGENTEAFF.

This chain connects TRBV5-1 to TRBJ1-6, with 8 bases fitting TRBD1. Germline CDR1 reads SGHRS; CDR2 reads YFSETQ. With V trimmed by 8 bases and J by 7 bases, 5 bases remained unmatched. This CDR3 has 13 residues. Written as DNA, the CDR3 is TGCGCCAGTCAAGACAGGGGAAATTCACCCCTCCACTTT. Translated, it gives CASQDRGNSPLHF.

The chain joins TRBV4-1 to TRBJ1-1; D may be TRBD1 (6 bases). Germline CDR1 is MGHRA and CDR2 is YSYEKL. The CDR3 totals 16 residues. Trimming removed 3 bases at V and 4 bases at J, with 18 bases between. The CDR3: CASSQEQGTFLTEAFF. The CDR3 DNA sequence: TGCGCCAGCAGCCAGGAACAGGGTACCTTCCTCACTGAAGCTTTCTTT.

V gene TRBV5-1 combines with J gene TRBJ2-3; 12 bases map to TRBD2. V gave up 0 bases and J gave up 1 base; unmatched junction bases: 3. Germline V gene sequence: CDR1 SGHRS, CDR2 YFSETQ. The CDR3 is 17 amino acids. The DNA of the CDR3 is TGCGCCAGCAGCTTGGGGACTAGCGGGACTGGCACAGATACGCAGTATTTT. Translating it yields CASSLGTSGTGTDTQYF.

This clone was detected a few times. The chain is built from TRBV7-9 and TRBJ1-6; perhaps TRBD1 as D (6 bases). In germline, CDR1 is SEHNR, CDR2 FQNEAQ (reference sequence). This CDR3 region has 14 residues. V gave up 6 bases and J gave up 4 bases, with 10 bases separating them. Here the CDR3 DNA reads TGTGCCAGCAGGACCGGACAGTATAATTCACCCCTCCACTTT. Translated: CASRTGQYNSPLHF.

The chain is built from TRBV27 and TRBJ1-6; TRBD1 is a possible D gene (6 bases). Germline loops: CDR1 MNHEY, CDR2 SMNVEV (reference sequence). This CDR3 is 16 amino acids long. Trimming cost V 5 bases and J 6 bases, with 17 bases left between them. The CDR3 DNA reads as TGTGCCAGCAGTCACCCTTACGGGACATTTAATTCACCCCTCCACTTT. Translation: CASSHPYGTFNSPLHF.

This chain links TRBV5-1 with TRBJ1-3, with D unresolved. The germline V and J ends were trimmed by 0 bases and 0 bases, with 7 bases remaining between them. CDR3 length: 15 amino acids. Germline CDR1 reads SGHRS; CDR2 reads YFSETQ. CDR3 sequence (DNA): TGCGCCAGCAGCTTGGCCTGGAGCTCTGGAAACACCATATATTTT. Its translation: CASSLAWSSGNTIYF.

The chain links TRBV5-1 to TRBJ2-1; the D gene is possibly TRBD1 (6 bases). The V gene lost 5 bases and the J gene lost 9 bases, with 15 bases spanning the gap. The CDR3 sequence is 13 residues long. Germline CDR1 reads SGHRS; CDR2 reads YFSETQ. CDR3 in DNA: TGCGCCAGCAGAACCGACAGGTCCGGTGAGCAGTTCTTC. Residues: CASRTDRSGEQFF.

The chain has TRBV5-1 and TRBJ1-1; unclear D gene. In germline, CDR1 is SGHRS, CDR2 YFSETQ. The CDR3 contains 12 residues. Deletions cut 5 bases from V and 1 base from J, with 6 bases between. The CDR3: CASREGNTEAFF. CDR3 DNA sequence: TGCGCCAGCAGGGAGGGGAACACTGAAGCTTTCTTT.

CDR3 residues: CATQGGYNSPLHF. The CDR3 DNA is TGTGCCACACAGGGGGGGTATAATTCACCCCTCCACTTT. The V gene is TRBV24-1, the J gene TRBJ1-6; 8 bases align to TRBD1. The trim removed 10 bases at V and 4 bases at J, leaving 2 bases unmatched. Per the germline V gene, CDR1 is KGHDR and CDR2 is SFDVKD. This CDR3 region has 13 residues.

The chain couples TRBV5-1 to TRBJ1-1; no reliable D call. The V end lost 3 bases, the J end lost 3 bases, and 15 bases lay between the germline ends. CDR1 and CDR2 (germline): SGHRS, YFSETQ. The CDR3 is made up of 15 amino acids. The CDR3 DNA follows: TGCGCCAGCAGCTCCCCTGAGGGCGCGGACACTGAAGCTTTCTTT. This gives the protein CASSSPEGADTEAFF.

This chain joins TRBV6-5 and TRBJ2-2; D may be TRBD2 (6 bases). Trimming shortened V by 3 bases and J by 7 bases, and 15 bases separated the two germline ends. The CDR3 spans 15 residues. Germline loops: CDR1 MNHEY, CDR2 SVGAGI. The CDR3 loop is CASSYGWGVNGELFF. DNA for the CDR3: TGTGCCAGCAGTTATGGATGGGGGGTTAACGGGGAGCTGTTTTTT.

V usage is TRBV28 and J usage is TRBJ2-3; 14 positions agree with TRBD2. This CDR3 has 17 amino acids. CDR1 MDHEN and CDR2 SYDVKM come from the germline V gene. The ends lost 9 bases at V and 11 bases at J; junction bases unmatched: 19. The CDR3 DNA follows: TGTGCCAGTGGTCTACTGGGACTAGCGGGGGCGCCCGGGGGGCAGTATTTT. Translation: CASGLLGLAGAPGGQYF.

J is TRBJ1-1 and V is TRBV5-1; D is possibly TRBD1 (6 bases). Looked up from germline, CDR1 is SGHRS and CDR2 is YFSETQ. Trimming left V 7 bases short and J 1 base short, with 14 bases between. The CDR3 has 14 residues. The DNA for the CDR3 is TGCGCCAGCTCCGCCTTGGGGGCGAACACTGAAGCTTTCTTT. The encoded protein is CASSALGANTEAFF.

The chain has TRBV5-1 and TRBJ1-4; D might be TRBD1 (5 bases). The germline V gene encodes CDR1 SGHRS and CDR2 YFSETQ. V dropped 0 bases and J dropped 8 bases, with 8 bases sitting between them. The length of the CDR3 is 13 residues. The CDR3 sequence: CASSLAGGEKLFF. The CDR3 region has the DNA TGCGCCAGCAGCTTGGCCGGGGGAGAAAAACTGTTTTTT.

This chain links TRBV3-1 (or the pseudogene TRBV3-2) with TRBJ2-3, with TRBD2 identical over 7 bases. The CDR3 covers 15 residues. Germline V gene sequence: CDR1 LGHDT, CDR2 YNNKEL (reference sequence). Trimming took 4 bases from V and 5 from J; bases not matched to a gene: 9. For the CDR3, the DNA is TGTGCCAGCAGCCCCTCGACTAGCCAGGGAGATACGCAGTATTTT. Its translation: CASSPSTSQGDTQYF.

The chain combines TRBV6-1 with TRBJ2-7; D might be TRBD2 (5 bases). There are 16 residues in the CDR3. Trimming took 3 bases from V and 2 from J, leaving 17 bases between them. CDR1 is MNHNS, CDR2 SASEGT, per germline. CDR3 sequence (DNA): TGTGCCAGCAGTGATCCGAGGGTAGGGCTCGCCTACGAGCAGTACTTC. Amino acids: CASSDPRVGLAYEQYF.

This sequence joins TRBV4-1 and TRBJ2-7, with D possibly being TRBD1 (6 bases). V gave up 3 bases and J gave up 9 bases, with 18 bases separating them. The V gene's germline CDR1 is MGHRA and CDR2 YSYEKL. This CDR3 has 14 amino acids. CDR3 bases: TGCGCCAGCAGCCATCTATACCAGGGGATCGGGCAGTACTTC. This encodes CASSHLYQGIGQYF.

The chain couples TRBV5-4 to TRBJ1-6; no definite D call. Germline V lookup: CDR1 SGHNT, CDR2 YYREEE (reference sequence). V lost 6 bases and J 10 bases, leaving 20 bases between the germline ends. This CDR3 is built from 15 residues. This chain's CDR3 is CASKEGSGYWSPLHF. In DNA form, the CDR3 reads TGTGCCAGCAAGGAGGGTTCTGGGTATTGGTCACCCCTCCACTTT. The complete variable domain, with remaining parts taken from reference TRBV5-4 and TRBJ1-6, reads ETGVTQSPTHLIKTRGQQVTLRCSSQSGHNTVSWYQQALGQGPQFIFQYYREEENGRGNFPPRFSGLQFPNYSSELNVNALELDDSALYLCASKEGSGYWSPLHFGNGTRLTVT.

The sample holds a few counts of this clone. V and J are TRBV7-9 and TRBJ1-4, with TRBD1 matching over 9 bases. This CDR3 is built from 14 residues. V dropped 5 bases and J dropped 5; count of bases not matched to a gene: 3. CDR1 is SEHNR, CDR2 FQNEAQ, per germline (reference sequence). The CDR3 DNA reads TGTGCCAGCAGCCCTGGACAGGGGAATGAAAAACTGTTTTTT. Its translation is CASSPGQGNEKLFF.